One T cell receptor (beta chain) is described in this entry. The data were obtained in a study of cytomegalovirus exposure and HLA in healthy donors. V lost 0 bases, J lost 4 bases, and 14 bases lay in between. Germline V gene data show CDR1 as SGDLS and CDR2 as YYNGEE. The CDR3 consists of 16 residues. PCR amplification relied on 60 Vbeta primers (plus 13 Jbeta primers). The repertoire was sequenced with immunoSEQ multiplex PCR; TCRdb's copy has only in-frame clones and lacks some. This repertoire shows about 180,000 clones, about 82% found once; its top ten account for around 1.5%. The chain joins TRBV9 to TRBJ1-5; possibly TRBD1 for D (5 bases). Sequencing was performed on PBMCs. This TCR derives from a young man in good health and CMV-seronegative. The CDR3 sequence is CASSVDGGSQNQPQHF. The CDR3 region has the DNA TGTGCCAGCAGCGTAGATGGGGGGAGTCAGAATCAGCCCCAGCATTTT.